This note documents a single T cell receptor beta chain sequence. What it binds is not known. The V gene end was trimmed by 6 bases and the J gene end by 9 bases; junction bases not matched to a gene: 7. The CDR3 length is 13 residues. The data derive from a study of T cell repertoires in cytomegalovirus infection. Study-wide background: Selection of CMV epitopes for the study included recently identified HLA-C-restricted and well-studied HLA-B-restricted ones. Through public TCR beta signatures, both CMV infection and matching HLA type were indicated.

Overall study findings and caveats: The study identified carriers of CMV plus the relevant HLA from cumulative public TCR beta family frequency. It was HLA-C-restricted CMV-specific TCR beta clonotypes that dominated the response ex vivo.

TCRdb reanalysed the reads using MiXCR and keeps one entry per CDR3 protein. The sample contains about a million distinct CDR3 sequences, roughly 30% of which appear only once. The V and J genes are TRBV12-3 or TRBV12-4 and TRBJ1-5; 8 bases match TRBD1. This sequence originates from a human donor in good health (CMV status not recorded). Some clones in this sample may be carry-over from other donors' samples. The sequencing used cultured CD8+ T cells from PBMCs, collected from culture after CMV antigen stimulation. CDR3 bases: TGTGCCAGCAGCGGACAGGGTAGGTGGCCCCAGCATTTT. It is translated as CASSGQGRWPQHF.